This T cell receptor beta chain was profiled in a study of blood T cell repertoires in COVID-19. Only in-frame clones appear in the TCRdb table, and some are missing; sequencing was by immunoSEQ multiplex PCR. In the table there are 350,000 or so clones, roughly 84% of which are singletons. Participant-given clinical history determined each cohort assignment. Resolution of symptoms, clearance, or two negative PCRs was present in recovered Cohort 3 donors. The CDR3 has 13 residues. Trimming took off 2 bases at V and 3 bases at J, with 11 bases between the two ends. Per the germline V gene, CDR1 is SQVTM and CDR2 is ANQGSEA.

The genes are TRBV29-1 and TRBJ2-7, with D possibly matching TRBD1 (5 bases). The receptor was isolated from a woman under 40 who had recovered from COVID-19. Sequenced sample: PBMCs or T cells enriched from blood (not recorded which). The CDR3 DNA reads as TGCAGCGTTGAACCCAGGGTCGGCTACGAGCAGTACTTC. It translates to CSVEPRVGYEQYF.